Below are 3 T cell receptor beta chains sequenced from a single sample in a study of radiotherapy plus CTLA-4 blockade in lung cancer. Data came from immunoSEQ multiplex PCR; TCRdb stores just in-frame clones and leaves some out. The table lists some 52,000 clones, 65% to 85% of them singletons. Here the sequenced sample was peripheral blood, taken from a patient treated with radiotherapy plus ipilimumab. These receptors were taken from a human donor with non-small cell lung cancer who had a partial response to radiotherapy plus ipilimumab.

V usage is TRBV27 and J usage is TRBJ1-2; maybe TRBD1 (5 bases). This CDR3 is built from 12 residues. Trimming pared 3 bases from V and 8 bases from J, leaving 10 bases between. Germline CDR1 reads MNHEY; CDR2 reads SMNVEV (reference sequence). The CDR3 DNA follows: TGTGCCAGCAGTTTTGGGGGAGGCGGCTACACCTTC. Translating gives CASSFGGGGYTF.

V gene TRBV6-5 combines with J gene TRBJ2-5; 7 bases align to TRBD1. This CDR3 is built from 13 residues. Trimming at V came to 2 bases and at J to 4 bases, leaving 1 base not matched to a gene. Germline V gene lookup returns CDR1 MNHEY and CDR2 SVGAGI. CDR3 sequence: CASSYPGGETQYF. The CDR3 DNA sequence: TGTGCCAGCAGTTACCCAGGGGGAGAGACCCAGTACTTC.

The chain uses TRBV7-9 and TRBJ1-6, with D tentatively TRBD1 (5 bases). This CDR3 has 16 residues. With 5 bases removed from V and 6 bases from J, the gap between germline ends came to 17 bases. Germline CDR1 is SEHNR and CDR2 is FQNEAQ (reference sequence). The CDR3 here is CASSLFAGSGNSPLHF. In DNA, the CDR3 is TGTGCCAGCAGCCTCTTCGCAGGGTCTGGTAATTCACCCCTCCACTTT.